The present T cell receptor (beta chain) was sequenced within a study of CD8 T cells in ankylosing spondylitis. Study outcomes and limitations: For ankylosing spondylitis blood, a TCR beta motif of under ten highly homologous variants appeared characteristic. Prior work had noted some motif variants in reactive arthritis blood and synovial fluid. Significantly higher representation of disease-linked clones was reported for matched ankylosing spondylitis synovial fluid.

This clonotype was counted many times. Its antigen is not known. The ends were cut back, 2 bases at V and 6 bases at J, with 11 bases in the middle. The CDR3 extends over 12 amino acids. CDR1 and CDR2 from the germline V gene are DFQATT and SNEGSKA (reference sequence). Making the TCR beta libraries involved quantitative 5'-RACE with molecular barcodes. TCRdb reanalysed the 5' RACE reads using MiXCR and keeps one entry per CDR3 protein. The table includes about 800,000 distinct CDR3 sequences, 12% detected once. This chain links TRBV20-1 with TRBJ2-7, with D maybe TRBD1 (5 bases). The TCR comes from a male donor with ankylosing spondylitis. The sequencing sample was made of blood, either unsorted or a sorted T cell fraction (not recorded which). Here the CDR3 reads CSARTGWGEQYF. CDR3 sequence (DNA): TGCAGTGCTAGAACAGGATGGGGCGAGCAGTACTTC.